The 25 T cell receptor beta chains listed next were all sequenced from one sample in a study of blood T cell repertoires in COVID-19. Data came from immunoSEQ multiplex PCR; TCRdb stores just in-frame clones and leaves some out. The sample comprises some 150,000 clones, 80% to 85% of which are singletons, and roughly 34% rests with the top ten. Sequencing used peripheral blood. The receptors here all came from a human donor in a cohort sampled during active COVID-19.

The rearrangement links TRBV3-1 (or the pseudogene TRBV3-2) to TRBJ1-6; the match to TRBD1 covers 7 bases. The CDR3 is 14 residues long. CDR1 is LGHDT and CDR2 is YNNKEL in the germline V gene (reference sequence). The V and J ends lost 1 base and 7 bases, in that order; junction bases with no gene match: 1. Here the CDR3 reads CASSQAGGNSPLHF. The CDR3 region has the DNA TGTGCCAGCAGCCAAGCAGGGGGGAATTCACCCCTCCACTTT.

This clone came up a few times. This chain joins TRBV4-1 and TRBJ1-1; 9 bases align to TRBD1. The J segment lost 3 bases and the V segment lost 6 bases, leaving 5 bases of the junction unmatched. The CDR3 has 14 residues. Germline V lookup: CDR1 MGHRA, CDR2 YSYEKL. CDR3 sequence (DNA): TGCGCCAGCAGACGGACAGGGGTTTACACTGAAGCTTTCTTT. It specifies CASRRTGVYTEAFF.

V gene TRBV10-3 combines with J gene TRBJ1-1; D is possibly TRBD1 (5 bases). The CDR3 spans 16 residues. Germline CDR1 reads ENHRY; CDR2 reads SYGVKD. Trimming removed 0 bases from V and 3 bases from J, with 14 bases in between. The CDR3: CAISESIQGGDTEAFF. The CDR3 DNA is TGTGCCATCAGTGAGTCTATCCAGGGCGGGGACACTGAAGCTTTCTTT.

CDR3 nucleotides: TGTGCCAGCAGTTTATGGAGCGGGGAGCTGTTTTTT. Amino acid sequence: CASSLWSGELFF. V is TRBV12-3 or TRBV12-4 and J is TRBJ2-2; no reliable D call. This CDR3 spans 12 amino acids. The V end was cut by 2 bases, the J end by 7 bases, with 5 bases between.

V usage is TRBV6-5 and J usage is TRBJ1-5; the D gene is possibly TRBD1 (6 bases). The CDR3 has 13 amino acids. CDR1 is MNHEY, CDR2 SVGAGI, per germline. CDR3 region: CSLGGMGNQPQHF. The CDR3 DNA reads as TGTTCCCTTGGGGGCATGGGCAATCAGCCCCAGCATTTT.

This rearrangement joins TRBV7-2 to TRBJ2-5, with D tentatively TRBD2 (5 bases). Germline assignment: CDR1 SGHTA and CDR2 FQGNSA. V lost 1 base, J lost 5 bases, and 11 bases lay in between. The CDR3 loop spans 14 amino acids. The CDR3 DNA follows: TGTGCCAGCAGCTTAGGGATCACGGGGGAGACCCAGTACTTC. Its protein product is CASSLGITGETQYF.

This sequence joins TRBV4-3 and TRBJ2-1, with TRBD1 matching over 7 bases. CDR1 and CDR2 from the germline V gene are LGHNA and YSLEER. This CDR3 comprises 16 residues. After removal of 4 bases from V and 2 bases from J, the junction contained 8 bases not matched to a gene. Written as DNA, the CDR3 is TGCGCCAGCAGCCCCTTCGACAGGGCGACCTACAATGAGCAGTTCTTC. Protein: CASSPFDRATYNEQFF.

V and J are TRBV6-5 and TRBJ1-1; D is possibly TRBD1 (5 bases). CDR3 size: 14 residues. The V end lost 2 bases, the J end lost 2 bases, and 9 bases lay between the germline ends. Germline CDR1 and CDR2: MNHEY and SVGAGI. The CDR3 region has the DNA TGTGCCAGCAGTTACCATCAGGGCAACACTGAAGCTTTCTTT. Amino acids: CASSYHQGNTEAFF.

V gene TRBV5-5 combines with J gene TRBJ2-1; D not certain. V was trimmed by 2 bases and J by 0 bases, leaving 9 bases between them. This CDR3 comprises 15 residues. Germline V lookup: CDR1 SGHKS, CDR2 YYEKEE (reference sequence). The CDR3 coding sequence is TGTGCCAGCAGCTTTTCACTTACCTCCTACAATGAGCAGTTCTTC. It is translated as CASSFSLTSYNEQFF.

The V and J genes are TRBV6-6 and TRBJ1-1; no clear D gene. The germline V and J ends were trimmed by 6 bases and 4 bases, with 9 bases remaining between them. This CDR3 comprises 12 residues. Germline V CDR1 and CDR2: MNHNY, SVGAGI (reference sequence). CDR3 coding DNA: TGTGCCAGCAGAGAGCTTGCCACTGAAGCTTTCTTT. It encodes CASRELATEAFF.

This sequence joins TRBV6-7 and TRBJ2-2; the D gene is possibly TRBD1 (6 bases). TRBV6-7 is designated an ORF whose function remains uncertain. The CDR3 has 14 residues. CDR3 coding DNA: TGTGCGGATAGGGTCAGGGGAAGCCCCGGGGAGCTGTTTTTT. As protein: CADRVRGSPGELFF.

J is TRBJ1-5 and V is TRBV7-2; 7 bases align to TRBD1. This CDR3 spans 15 amino acids. With 6 bases clipped from V and 4 bases from J, the junction kept 9 bases outside the gene matches. Germline CDR1 is SGHTA and CDR2 is FQGNSA. The CDR3 here is CASSPVGGGNQPQHF. CDR3 coding DNA: TGTGCCAGCAGTCCCGTAGGGGGCGGGAATCAGCCCCAGCATTTT.

In its sample, this clone was seen once. The chain couples TRBV11-2 to TRBJ2-7; TRBD1 might be the D (7 bases). CDR3 length: 15 amino acids. CDR1 and CDR2 from the germline V gene are SGHAT and FQNNGV. Trimming pared 1 base from V and 4 bases from J, leaving 14 bases between. CDR3 nucleotide sequence: TGTGCCAGCAGCTTAGTGGCGGGACAGCCATACGAGCAGTACTTC. This sequence encodes CASSLVAGQPYEQYF.

The rearrangement joins TRBV7-2 to TRBJ1-5, with TRBD1 identical over 7 bases. The CDR3 is 14 residues long. Germline assignment: CDR1 SGHTA and CDR2 FQGNSA. Trimming took 6 bases from V and 3 from J; bases not matched to a gene: 5. CDR3 nucleotide sequence: TGTGCCAGCAGGCGGGACAGTCCCAATCAGCCCCAGCATTTT. This translates into CASRRDSPNQPQHF.

This clone came up once. CDR3 amino acids: CASSFTPSGGSEQFF. DNA of the CDR3: TGTGCCAGCAGCTTTACCCCTAGCGGGGGGTCTGAGCAGTTCTTC. V is TRBV7-9 and J is TRBJ2-1; 11 bases agree with TRBD2. The CDR3 totals 15 residues. From germline, CDR1 is SEHNR and CDR2 FQNEAQ (reference sequence). J gave up 9 bases and V 3 bases, and 7 bases lay outside the gene matches.

The chain couples TRBV27 to TRBJ2-7; 7 positions match TRBD1. The CDR3 length is 15 residues. The J segment lost 1 base and the V segment lost 3 bases, leaving 6 bases of the junction unmatched. Germline lookup yields CDR1 MNHEY and CDR2 SMNVEV (reference sequence). CDR3 DNA: TGTGCCAGCAGTTTCCGGACAGGAGGATCCTACGAGCAGTACTTC. Its translation: CASSFRTGGSYEQYF.

The chain recombines TRBV4-1 with TRBJ2-7; D is perhaps TRBD2 (6 bases). Trimming pared 0 bases from V and 4 bases from J, leaving 10 bases between. The length of the CDR3 is 14 residues. CDR1 is MGHRA and CDR2 is YSYEKL in the germline V gene. The CDR3 sequence: CASSQDASGYEQYF. DNA of the CDR3: TGCGCCAGCAGCCAAGATGCGAGCGGGTACGAGCAGTACTTC.

The V call is TRBV11-3, the J call TRBJ1-1; tentatively, D is TRBD1 (6 bases). The V gene lost 7 bases and the J gene lost 3 bases, with 15 bases spanning the gap. The CDR3 is 14 amino acids. Germline loops: CDR1 SGHNT, CDR2 YENEEA. Here the CDR3 DNA reads TGTGCCAGCACAACAGGGAGGGTCGACACTGAAGCTTTCTTT. Encoded protein: CASTTGRVDTEAFF.

V usage is TRBV30 and J usage is TRBJ2-7; 7 nucleotides line up with TRBD2. The CDR3 runs to 14 residues. The J segment lost 4 bases and the V segment lost 1 base, leaving 7 bases of the junction unmatched. CDR1 GTSNPN and CDR2 SVGIG come from the germline V gene (reference sequence). The CDR3 nucleotides are TGTGCCTGGAGTGGGCGGGGGACCGGTTACGAGCAGTACTTC. Translating it yields CAWSGRGTGYEQYF. Looking up the rest from reference TRBV30 and TRBJ2-7 gives the full variable domain: SQTIHQWPATLVQPVGSPLSLECTVEGTSNPNLYWYRQAAGRGLQLLFYSVGIGQISSEVPQNLSASRPQDRQFILSSKKLLLSDSGFYLCAWSGRGTGYEQYFGPGTRLTVT.

The chain carries TRBV7-2 and TRBJ2-1; tentatively, D is TRBD2 (5 bases). V lost 0 bases and J 8 bases, leaving 14 bases between the germline ends. The CDR3 totals 15 residues. CDR1 and CDR2 from the germline V gene are SGHTA and FQGNSA. CDR3 residues: CASSLAGSYGDEQFF. The CDR3 DNA reads TGTGCCAGCAGCTTAGCTGGGAGCTACGGCGATGAGCAGTTCTTC.

The rearrangement joins TRBV10-2 to TRBJ1-5; D is unclear. This CDR3 is 16 amino acids long. The germline V and J ends were trimmed by 1 base and 0 bases, with 10 bases remaining between them. Germline CDR1 reads WSHSY; CDR2 reads SAAADI. The CDR3 DNA reads TGCGCCAGCAGTGAGTTACCACAGAGTAGCAATCAGCCCCAGCATTTT. Encoded protein: CASSELPQSSNQPQHF.

The chain joins TRBV28 to TRBJ2-7; possibly TRBD1 for D (6 bases). The CDR3 runs 12 residues. V dropped 9 bases and J dropped 6 bases, with 15 bases sitting between them. Germline-derived CDR1 and CDR2 are MDHEN and SYDVKM. CDR3 loop: CASGLQGSEQYF. Here the CDR3 DNA reads TGTGCCAGTGGATTACAGGGATCCGAGCAGTACTTC.

The gene calls are TRBV7-9 and TRBJ2-1; D may be TRBD2 (5 bases). The V gene lost 5 bases and the J gene lost 6 bases, with 14 bases spanning the gap. CDR3 size: 14 residues. Germline lookup yields CDR1 SEHNR and CDR2 FQNEAQ (reference sequence). The CDR3 DNA reads as TGTGCCAGCAGCCCTGAGGGCCAGTCCAATGAGCAGTTCTTC. Translated, it gives CASSPEGQSNEQFF. The complete variable domain, with remaining parts taken from reference TRBV7-9 and TRBJ2-1, reads DTGVSQNPRHKITKRGQNVTFRCDPISEHNRLYWYRQTLGQGPEFLTYFQNEAQLEKSRLLSDRFSAERPKGSFSTLEIQRTEQGDSAMYLCASSPEGQSNEQFFGPGTRLTVL.

The V call is TRBV7-2, the J call TRBJ1-2; D call uncertain. Trimming left V 1 base short and J 4 bases short, with 4 bases between. The CDR3 spans 12 residues. Germline values: CDR1 SGHTA, CDR2 FQGNSA. The CDR3 nucleotides are TGTGCCAGCAGCTTAGTCAGCTATGGCTACACCTTC. Protein sequence: CASSLVSYGYTF. The full variable domain, with the rest looked up from reference TRBV7-2 and TRBJ1-2, is GAGVSQSPSNKVTEKGKDVELRCDPISGHTALYWYRQSLGQGLEFLIYFQGNSAPDKSGLPSDRFSAERTGGSVSTLTIQRTQQEDSAVYLCASSLVSYGYTFGSGTRLTVV.

This chain joins TRBV12-2 and TRBJ2-5; the D call in the table, TRBD2, was not verified against the DNA. TRBV12-2 is reported as a pseudogene. This CDR3 is built from 18 residues. The CDR3 DNA follows: TGTGCAAGTCGCTCGCGGGGCGACAGCCGAAAAAGCCAAGAGACCCAGTACTTC. The encoded protein is CASRSRGDSRKSQETQYF.